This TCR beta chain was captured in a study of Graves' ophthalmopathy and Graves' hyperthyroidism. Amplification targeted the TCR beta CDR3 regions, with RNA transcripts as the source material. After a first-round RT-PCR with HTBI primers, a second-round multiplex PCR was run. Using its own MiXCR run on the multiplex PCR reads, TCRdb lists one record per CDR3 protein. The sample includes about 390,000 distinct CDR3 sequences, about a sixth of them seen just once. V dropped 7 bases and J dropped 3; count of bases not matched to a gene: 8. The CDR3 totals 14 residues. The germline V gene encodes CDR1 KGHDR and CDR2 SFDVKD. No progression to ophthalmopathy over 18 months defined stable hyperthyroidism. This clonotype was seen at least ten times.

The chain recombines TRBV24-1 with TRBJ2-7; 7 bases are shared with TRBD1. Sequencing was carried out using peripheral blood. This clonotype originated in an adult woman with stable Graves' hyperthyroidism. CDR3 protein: CATSSGTANYEQYF. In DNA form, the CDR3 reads TGTGCCACCAGCTCCGGGACAGCAAACTACGAGCAGTACTTC.